The present entry profiles one TCR beta chain with its context. Its antigen is still unknown. Germline V CDR1 and CDR2: SGHAT, FQNNGV. Trimming took off 6 bases at V and 3 bases at J, with 11 bases between the two ends. CDR3 length: 13 residues. This sample is drawn from a study of PD-1 blockade in classical Hodgkin lymphoma. Study in general: Each patient was given nivolumab 3 mg/kg through a vein every 2 weeks.

Time point given: cycle 4 day 1 (C4D1), after six to seven weeks of nivolumab. Each of the patients experienced relapse following autologous stem cell transplantation, and their brentuximab vedotin exposure differed. Magnetic depletion of unwanted cells isolated CD4+ T cells from thawed PBMCs. The best responses consisted of complete response, partial response or progressive disease. Study results and caveats: Patients were excluded if nivolumab began under 1 year after ASCT (the autologous transplant). Patients newly diagnosed and complete responders had comparable baseline diversity.

The repertoire was sequenced with immunoSEQ multiplex PCR; TCRdb's copy has only in-frame clones and lacks some. The sample shows around 31,000 clones, around 80% of them seen only once. The receptor comes from a human donor with classical Hodgkin lymphoma. The source material was CD4+ T cells from blood, sampled before the fourth cycle of nivolumab. The genes are TRBV11-2 and TRBJ1-1; D gene uncertain. The CDR3 loop reads CASRQIGDTEAFF. The CDR3 DNA follows: TGTGCCAGCAGGCAAATTGGGGACACTGAAGCTTTCTTT.